This TCR beta chain was retrieved from a study of cytomegalovirus exposure and HLA in healthy donors. Whole-study results and caveats: CMV serostatus stood as the only immune exposure information on hand. TCR beta chain V- and J-gene trimming was linked, in a later analysis, to a missense variant in DCLRE1C.

Trimming removed 4 bases at V and 8 bases at J, with 18 bases between. Germline-derived CDR1 and CDR2 are SGDLS and YYNGEE. The CDR3 totals 15 residues. This clone has just a few counts. Its target is not known. The PCR had 60 Vbeta and 13 Jbeta primers. Repertoires were generated with immunoSEQ multiplex PCR, while TCRdb's copy carries only in-frame clones and drops some. The sample lists around 150,000 clones, about 76% seen once, with more than 3% in the top ten. The specimen sequenced was PBMCs. The rearrangement uses TRBV9 and TRBJ1-4; maybe TRBD1 (5 bases). This TCR was sampled from a man aged 18 to 29 in good health and CMV-seronegative. In DNA, the CDR3 is TGTGCCAGCAGCTTGCTTACAGGCCCCGACGAAAAACTGTTTTTT. This gives the protein CASSLLTGPDEKLFF.